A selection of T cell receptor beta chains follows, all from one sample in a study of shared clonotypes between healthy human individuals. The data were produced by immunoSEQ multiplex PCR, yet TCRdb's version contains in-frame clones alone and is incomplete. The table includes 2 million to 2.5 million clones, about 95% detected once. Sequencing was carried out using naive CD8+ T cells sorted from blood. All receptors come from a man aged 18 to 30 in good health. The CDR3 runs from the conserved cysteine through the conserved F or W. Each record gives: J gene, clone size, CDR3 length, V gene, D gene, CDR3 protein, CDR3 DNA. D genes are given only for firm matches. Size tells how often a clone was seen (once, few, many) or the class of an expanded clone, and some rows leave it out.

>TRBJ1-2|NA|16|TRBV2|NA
CASSEGRANGDYGYTF
TGTGCCAGCAGTGAAGGTCGGGCGAACGGGGACTATGGCTACACCTTC
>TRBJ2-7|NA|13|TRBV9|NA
CASSDGTAYEQYF
TGTGCCAGCAGCGACGGGACTGCCTACGAGCAGTACTTC
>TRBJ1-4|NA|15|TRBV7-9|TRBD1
CASSIGTARVEKLFF
TGTGCCAGCAGCATAGGGACAGCGCGGGTTGAAAAACTGTTTTTT
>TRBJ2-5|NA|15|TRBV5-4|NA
CASRRDLSYQETQYF
TGTGCCAGCAGACGAGACTTATCGTACCAAGAGACCCAGTACTTC
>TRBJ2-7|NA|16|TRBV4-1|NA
CASSQTPGQGGYEQYF
TGCGCCAGCAGCCAAACCCCGGGCCAGGGGGGCTACGAGCAGTACTTC
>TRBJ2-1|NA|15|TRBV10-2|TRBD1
CASTTSFTGDNEQFF
TGCGCCAGCACAACGTCGTTTACAGGGGACAATGAGCAGTTCTTC
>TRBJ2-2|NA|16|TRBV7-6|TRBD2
CASSYLAGTNTGELFF
TGTGCCAGCAGCTATTTAGCGGGGACGAACACCGGGGAGCTGTTTTTT
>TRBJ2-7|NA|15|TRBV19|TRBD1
CASNSPGTGSYEQYF
TGTGCCAGTAACTCGCCCGGGACAGGGTCCTACGAGCAGTACTTC
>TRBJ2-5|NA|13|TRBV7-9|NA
CASSPPGRETQYF
TGTGCCAGCAGCCCTCCGGGGCGAGAGACCCAGTACTTC
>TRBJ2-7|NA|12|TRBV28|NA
CASSLLGNEQYF
TGTGCCAGCAGTTTACTAGGGAACGAGCAGTACTTC
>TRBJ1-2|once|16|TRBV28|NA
CASSFLSTEYYGGYTF
TGTGCCAGCAGTTTTCTCAGTACAGAGTACTATGGAGGCTACACCTTC
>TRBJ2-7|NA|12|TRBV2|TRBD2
CASIAGAYEQYF
TGTGCCAGCATAGCGGGGGCCTACGAGCAGTACTTC
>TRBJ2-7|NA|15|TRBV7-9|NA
CASSLEGQSSYEQYF
TGTGCCAGCAGCTTAGAGGGGCAGAGCTCCTACGAGCAGTACTTC
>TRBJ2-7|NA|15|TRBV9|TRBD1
CASSVGTGGGYEQYF
TGTGCCAGCAGCGTAGGGACAGGGGGCGGCTACGAGCAGTACTTC
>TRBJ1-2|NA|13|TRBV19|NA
CASSIEWTDGYTF
TGTGCCAGTAGTATAGAATGGACAGATGGCTACACCTTC
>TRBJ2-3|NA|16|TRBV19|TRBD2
CASSTLAGGPTDTQYF
TGTGCCAGTAGTACACTAGCGGGGGGGCCAACAGATACGCAGTATTTT
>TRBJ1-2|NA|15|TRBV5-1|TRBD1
CASSLSSGGQGGYTF
TGCGCCAGCAGCTTGAGCTCAGGGGGCCAAGGAGGCTACACCTTC